One sample yielded the 6 T cell receptor beta chains listed below, sequenced in a study of radiotherapy plus CTLA-4 blockade in lung cancer. Clones were read by immunoSEQ multiplex PCR, and TCRdb kept only the in-frame ones, dropping some. The sample consists of about 68,000 clones, 79% of them appearing once. Sequences were derived from peripheral blood, sampled from a patient treated with radiotherapy plus ipilimumab. These TCRs come from a human donor with non-small cell lung cancer who had a complete response to radiotherapy plus ipilimumab.

V gene TRBV2 combines with J gene TRBJ1-3; D is unresolved. V was clipped by 4 bases and J by 0 bases, with 7 bases between them. Looked up from germline, CDR1 is SNHLY and CDR2 is FYNNEI. There are 14 residues in the CDR3. CDR3: CASSVILSGNTIYF. CDR3 DNA: TGTGCCAGCAGTGTCATCCTCTCTGGAAACACCATATATTTT.

The rearrangement uses TRBV9 and TRBJ1-2, with D maybe TRBD1 (6 bases). The CDR3 is 16 amino acids. Germline V gene sequence: CDR1 SGDLS, CDR2 YYNGEE. The V gene lost 0 bases and the J gene lost 3 bases, with 15 bases spanning the gap. DNA of the CDR3: TGTGCCAGCAGCGTAGGCAGGGGTCGGGGTGACTATGGCTACACCTTC. This encodes CASSVGRGRGDYGYTF. The variable domain in full, completed from reference TRBV9 and TRBJ1-2, reads DSGVTQTPKHLITATGQRVTLRCSPRSGDLSVYWYQQSLDQGLQFLIQYYNGEERAKGNILERFSAQQFPDLHSELNLSSLELGDSALYFCASSVGRGRGDYGYTFGSGTRLTVV.

The chain is built from TRBV7-9 and TRBJ1-2; D gene uncertain. Per germline, CDR1 SEHNR and CDR2 FQNEAQ (reference sequence). Trimming left V 1 base short and J 4 bases short, with 19 bases between. CDR3 length: 17 residues. CDR3 bases: TGTGCCAGCAGCTTAGAATTCGGATTCAAAGGAGGCTATGGCTACACCTTC. Residues: CASSLEFGFKGGYGYTF.

This clone was counted a few times. V usage is TRBV2 and J usage is TRBJ2-3, with 9 bases matching TRBD2. Germline V gene lookup returns CDR1 SNHLY and CDR2 FYNNEI. The CDR3 runs to 19 residues. Unmatched junction bases numbered 11, after V lost 0 bases and J lost 1 base. CDR3 amino acids: CASSEARGAGGTRTDTQYF. DNA of the CDR3: TGTGCCAGCAGTGAAGCGCGGGGGGCGGGGGGGACACGCACAGATACGCAGTATTTT. Complete variable domain (other parts from reference TRBV2 and TRBJ2-3): EPEVTQTPSHQVTQMGQEVILRCVPISNHLYFYWYRQILGQKVEFLVSFYNNEISEKSEIFDDQFSVERPDGSNFTLKIRSTKLEDSAMYFCASSEARGAGGTRTDTQYFGPGTRLTVL.

This sequence joins TRBV19 and TRBJ1-2; 9 nucleotides align to TRBD1. The CDR3 has 14 amino acids. The junction had 8 bases not matched to a gene; V was cut back by 6 bases and J by 6 bases. Per the germline V gene, CDR1 is LNHDA and CDR2 is SQIVND (reference sequence). The CDR3: CASRATGGLDGYTF. For the CDR3, the DNA is TGTGCCAGTAGGGCCACAGGGGGCTTGGATGGCTACACCTTC.

This chain joins TRBV7-2 and TRBJ1-5; the D is unclear. This CDR3 is 13 amino acids long. V was pared by 2 bases and J by 4 bases, with 6 bases between. Per germline, CDR1 SGHTA and CDR2 FQGNSA. In nucleotides, the CDR3 is TGTGCCAGCAGCTTATGGCAAAATCAGCCCCAGCATTTT. Translated, it gives CASSLWQNQPQHF. Complete variable domain (other parts from reference TRBV7-2 and TRBJ1-5): GAGVSQSPSNKVTEKGKDVELRCDPISGHTALYWYRQSLGQGLEFLIYFQGNSAPDKSGLPSDRFSAERTGGSVSTLTIQRTQQEDSAVYLCASSLWQNQPQHFGDGTRLSIL.